This T cell receptor (beta chain) was sequenced for a study of blood T cell repertoires in COVID-19. Study-level background: The origin of the acute and convalescent COVID-19 samples was the United States, Italy and Spain. From T cells, B-cell-depleted T cells, or PBMCs came the material, which was cDNA or gDNA.

Original data processing: Researchers report that nucleated cell counts were estimated from reference gene primer amplification. Clones were sequenced by immunoSEQ multiplex PCR, and TCRdb holds only the in-frame ones, with some missing. Clone size and the V and J calls come from that table; the DNA yielded D and trimming. Of approximately 280,000 clones listed, about 90% are singletons. Sequencing was carried out using peripheral blood. The sequence derives from a woman aged 25 to 45 who had recovered from COVID-19.

CDR3 in amino acids: CASSFSPGRGEQYF. CDR3 bases: TGTGCCAGCAGCTTTTCCCCTGGCCGGGGCGAGCAGTACTTC. V and J are TRBV7-9 and TRBJ2-7, with a tentative D call TRBD2 (5 bases). Trimming removed 3 bases from V and 6 bases from J, with 15 bases in between. Germline-derived CDR1 and CDR2 are SEHNR and FQNEAQ (reference sequence). The length of the CDR3 is 14 residues. The full variable domain, rest sourced from reference TRBV7-9 and TRBJ2-7, is DTGVSQNPRHKITKRGQNVTFRCDPISEHNRLYWYRQTLGQGPEFLTYFQNEAQLEKSRLLSDRFSAERPKGSFSTLEIQRTEQGDSAMYLCASSFSPGRGEQYFGPGTRLTVT.